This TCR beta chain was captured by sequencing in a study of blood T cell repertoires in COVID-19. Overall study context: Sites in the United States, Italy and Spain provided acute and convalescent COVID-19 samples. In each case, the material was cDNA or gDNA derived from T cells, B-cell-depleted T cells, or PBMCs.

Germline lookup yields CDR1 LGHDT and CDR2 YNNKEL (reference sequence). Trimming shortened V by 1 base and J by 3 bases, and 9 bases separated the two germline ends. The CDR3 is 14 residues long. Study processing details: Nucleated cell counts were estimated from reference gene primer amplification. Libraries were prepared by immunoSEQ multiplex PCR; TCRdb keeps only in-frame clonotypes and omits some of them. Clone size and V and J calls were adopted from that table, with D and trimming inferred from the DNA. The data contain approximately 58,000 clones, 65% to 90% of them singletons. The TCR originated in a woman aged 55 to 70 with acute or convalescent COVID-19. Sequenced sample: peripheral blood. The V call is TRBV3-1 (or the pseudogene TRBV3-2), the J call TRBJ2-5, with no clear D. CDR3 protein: CASSQVAAEETQYF. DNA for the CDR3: TGTGCCAGCAGCCAAGTGGCGGCGGAAGAGACCCAGTACTTC.